Listed below are T cell receptor beta chains from one sample, sequenced in a study of CD8 T cells in Susac syndrome. TCRdb reprocessed the immunoSEQ multiplex PCR reads with MiXCR, giving one entry per CDR3 protein. This table holds roughly 76,000 distinct CDR3 sequences, approximately 93% found once. Sequencing was carried out using CD8+ T cells from PBMCs. The origin of the receptors is a human donor with Susac syndrome. The CDR3 runs from the conserved cysteine through the conserved F or W. Each record gives: CDR3 protein, CDR3 DNA, J gene, D gene, clone size, V gene, CDR3 length. A D gene is named only where the DNA matches it firmly. Only some rows state a clone size, as once, few, many or a class for expanded clones.

CASSLGSNNGYTF | TGTGCCAGCAGCTTAGGCTCCAACAATGGCTACACCTTC | TRBJ1-2 | - | - | TRBV11-2 | 13
CASSHSRQGREEKLFF | TGTGCCAGCAGCCACTCCAGACAGGGTCGAGAGGAAAAACTGTTTTTT | TRBJ1-4 | TRBD1 | - | TRBV3-1 | 16
CASRTSRVGGNQPQHF | TGTGCCAGCAGGACCTCAAGGGTAGGGGGCAATCAGCCCCAGCATTTT | TRBJ1-5 | - | - | TRBV6-2/TRBV6-3 | 16
CSARDVTQGAWTEAFF | TGCAGTGCTAGAGACGTAACACAGGGGGCCTGGACTGAAGCTTTCTTT | TRBJ1-1 | TRBD1 | - | TRBV20-1 | 16
CASSTQGQIELPQHF | TGTGCCAGCAGCACCCAGGGACAGATAGAGCTGCCCCAGCATTTT | TRBJ1-5 | TRBD1 | - | TRBV19 | 15
CASSLIPATVSSTDTQYF | TGTGCCAGCAGCTTAATCCCGGCGACAGTTTCTAGCACAGATACGCAGTATTTT | TRBJ2-3 | - | - | TRBV11-2 | 18
CAARGGGPGQPQHF | TGTGCCGCCCGGGGAGGGGGGCCAGGTCAGCCCCAGCATTTT | TRBJ1-5 | - | - | TRBV6-2/TRBV6-3 | 14
CASRLPGGNWDSPLHF | TGTGCAAGTCGCTTACCAGGGGGTAATTGGGATTCACCCCTCCACTTT | TRBJ1-6 | - | - | TRBV12-2 | 16
CASSFWVGGSTDTQYF | TGTGCCAGCAGTTTCTGGGTGGGGGGGAGCACAGATACGCAGTATTTT | TRBJ2-3 | TRBD2 | once | TRBV12-3/TRBV12-4 | 16
CASSPPSSYEQYF | TGTGCCAGCAGCCCCCCTTCCTCCTACGAGCAGTACTTC | TRBJ2-7 | - | - | TRBV9 | 13
CASSPLQGAGELFF | TGTGCCAGCAGTCCGCTACAGGGTGCCGGGGAGCTGTTTTTT | TRBJ2-2 | - | - | TRBV21-1 | 14
CASSSGTGETPGSCFF | - | TRBJ2-2 | - | - | TRBV21-1 | 16
CASSHPAVGGTEAFF | TGTGCCAGCAGTCACCCGGCGGTGGGGGGCACTGAAGCTTTCTTT | TRBJ1-1 | - | - | TRBV12-3/TRBV12-4 | 15
CASREGDIHQPQHF | TGTGCCAGCAGAGAGGGGGACATACATCAGCCCCAGCATTTT | TRBJ1-5 | - | once | TRBV2 | 14
CSARNRESYEQYF | TGCAGTGCTAGAAACCGGGAGTCCTACGAGCAGTACTTC | TRBJ2-7 | - | - | TRBV20-1 | 13
CSARVRNTEAFF | TGCAGTGCTAGGGTCAGGAACACTGAAGCTTTCTTT | TRBJ1-1 | - | - | TRBV20-1 | 12
CSAQLAVLQETQYF | TGCAGTGCACAACTAGCGGTACTCCAAGAGACCCAGTACTTC | TRBJ2-5 | TRBD2 | once | TRBV20-1 | 14
CASSPRQSLTDTQYF | TGTGCCAGCAGCCCCCGACAGAGTCTCACAGATACGCAGTATTTT | TRBJ2-3 | - | - | TRBV9 | 15
CASSYLDRGNKFF | TGTGCCAGCAGTTACCTCGACAGGGGTAATAAGTTCTTC | TRBJ2-1 | TRBD1 | - | TRBV6-2/TRBV6-3 | 13
CASSLRGGYQYF | TGTGCCAGCAGTTTAAGGGGGGGGTATCAGTATTTT | TRBJ2-3 | - | - | TRBV28 | 12
CASSAGLAGLTPYNEQFF | TGTGCCAGCAGCGCGGGACTAGCGGGCCTTACACCCTACAATGAGCAGTTCTTC | TRBJ2-1 | TRBD2 | - | TRBV27 | 18
CSASGTGTVTDTQYF | TGCAGTGCGAGCGGGACCGGGACTGTCACAGATACGCAGTATTTT | TRBJ2-3 | TRBD2 | - | TRBV20-1 | 15
CASSLVLAASEQYF | TGTGCCAGCAGCTTAGTGCTAGCGGCGTCCGAGCAGTACTTC | TRBJ2-7 | TRBD2 | - | TRBV11-2 | 14
CASSVTGITYEQYF | TGTGCCAGCAGTGTTACAGGGATAACCTACGAGCAGTACTTC | TRBJ2-7 | - | - | TRBV7-2 | 14
CASSLITNTEAFF | TGTGCCAGCAGCTTAATTACGAACACTGAAGCTTTCTTT | TRBJ1-1 | - | - | TRBV13 | 13
CASSQTTSSSEQFF | TGTGCCAGCAGCCAAACGACTAGTTCTTCTGAGCAGTTCTTC | TRBJ2-1 | - | - | TRBV3-1 | 14
CSVLGAGEQYF | TGCAGCGTTCTCGGGGCGGGGGAGCAGTACTTC | TRBJ2-7 | - | - | TRBV29-1 | 11
CSASQGARNTEAFF | TGCAGTGCAAGTCAGGGGGCTAGGAACACTGAAGCTTTCTTT | TRBJ1-1 | TRBD1 | - | TRBV20-1 | 14
CASTGLASNEQFF | TGTGCCAGCACCGGACTAGCGTCCAATGAGCAGTTCTTC | TRBJ2-1 | TRBD2 | - | TRBV12-3/TRBV12-4 | 13
CAWSVARGYTF | TGTGCCTGGAGTGTAGCGAGGGGCTACACCTTC | TRBJ1-2 | - | - | TRBV30 | 11
CSARGLGGIPDTQYF | TGCAGTGCTCGGGGACTCGGCGGCATTCCAGATACGCAGTATTTT | TRBJ2-3 | - | - | TRBV20-1 | 15
CARARGGRRDQPQHF | TGTGCCAGGGCCCGGGGGGGGCGACGGGATCAGCCCCAGCATTTT | TRBJ1-5 | - | - | TRBV7-8 | 15
CASSRIAGNTDTQYF | TGCGCCAGCAGCCGAATAGCGGGAAACACAGATACGCAGTATTTT | TRBJ2-3 | TRBD2 | - | TRBV4-3 | 15
CASTLDAGTDTQYF | TGTGCCAGTACCCTGGATGCGGGCACAGATACGCAGTATTTT | TRBJ2-3 | - | - | TRBV19 | 14
CATSRDLSHEQYF | TGTGCCACCAGCAGAGATCTTTCGCATGAGCAGTACTTC | TRBJ2-7 | - | - | TRBV15 | 13
CASSGGYGYTF | TGTGCCAGCAGCGGGGGCTATGGCTACACCTTC | TRBJ1-2 | - | - | TRBV9 | 11
CASSEPGHMNTEAFF | TGTGCCAGCAGTGAACCGGGACATATGAACACTGAAGCTTTCTTT | TRBJ1-1 | - | - | TRBV6-1 | 15
CASSYSMGGHGEKLFF | TGTGCCAGCAGTTACTCGATGGGGGGGCATGGTGAAAAACTGTTTTTT | TRBJ1-4 | - | - | TRBV6-6 | 16
CASSFQQQGYTF | TGTGCCAGCAGCTTCCAACAGCAAGGCTACACCTTC | TRBJ1-2 | - | - | TRBV7-9 | 12
CSAKQPLGSYEQYF | TGCAGTGCGAAACAACCCCTGGGGTCCTACGAGCAGTACTTC | TRBJ2-7 | - | - | TRBV20-1 | 14
CSARRANTGELFF | TGCAGTGCCAGACGGGCGAACACCGGGGAGCTGTTTTTT | TRBJ2-2 | - | - | TRBV20-1 | 13
CASSPPGPRDYGYTF | TGTGCCAGCAGCCCCCCAGGCCCCCGGGACTATGGCTACACCTTC | TRBJ1-2 | - | - | TRBV7-9 | 15
CSARDPRQVAGDEQYF | TGCAGTGCTAGAGATCCTCGTCAGGTTGCGGGAGACGAGCAGTACTTC | TRBJ2-7 | TRBD2 | - | TRBV20-1 | 16
CASSLVSGTIYEQYF | TGTGCCAGCAGCTTAGTCTCCGGGACAATTTACGAGCAGTACTTC | TRBJ2-7 | - | - | TRBV11-2 | 15
CASRVQGANTEAFF | TGTGCCAGTAGGGTACAGGGGGCGAACACTGAAGCTTTCTTT | TRBJ1-1 | TRBD1 | - | TRBV19 | 14
CAWNLPWTGEGYTF | TGTGCCTGGAACCTACCCTGGACAGGGGAAGGCTACACCTTC | TRBJ1-2 | TRBD1 | - | TRBV30 | 14
CATSRDRGRTNEKLFF | TGTGCCACCAGCAGAGATCGGGGGAGAACTAATGAAAAACTGTTTTTT | TRBJ1-4 | - | - | TRBV15 | 16